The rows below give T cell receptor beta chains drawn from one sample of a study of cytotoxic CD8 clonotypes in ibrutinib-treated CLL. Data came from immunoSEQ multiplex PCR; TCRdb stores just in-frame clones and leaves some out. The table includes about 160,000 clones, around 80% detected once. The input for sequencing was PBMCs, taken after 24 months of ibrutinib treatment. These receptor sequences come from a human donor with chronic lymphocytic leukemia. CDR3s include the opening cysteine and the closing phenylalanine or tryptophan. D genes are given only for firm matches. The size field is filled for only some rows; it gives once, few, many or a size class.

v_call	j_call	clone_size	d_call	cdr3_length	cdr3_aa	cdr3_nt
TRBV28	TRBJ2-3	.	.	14	CASSFSRATDTQYF	TGTGCCAGCAGTTTTAGTAGGGCCACAGATACGCAGTATTTT
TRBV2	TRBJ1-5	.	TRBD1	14	CASRRQGVREPQHF	TGTGCCAGCAGGAGACAGGGGGTTAGGGAGCCCCAGCATTTT
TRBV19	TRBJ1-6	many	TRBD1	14	CASSTTGGGSPLHF	TGTGCCAGTAGCACCACAGGGGGCGGGTCACCCCTCCACTTT
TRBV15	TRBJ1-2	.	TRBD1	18	CATSRDIPRTGSNYGYTF	TGTGCCACCAGCAGAGATATTCCGAGGACAGGGTCTAACTATGGCTACACCTTC
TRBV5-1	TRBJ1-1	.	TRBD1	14	CASNTGAMNTEAFF	TGCGCCAGCAATACAGGGGCTATGAACACTGAAGCTTTCTTT
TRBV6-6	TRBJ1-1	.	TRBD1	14	CASSYPGGDSEAFF	TGTGCCAGCAGTTACCCAGGGGGAGACTCTGAAGCTTTCTTT
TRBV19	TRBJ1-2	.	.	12	CASQDGAYGYTF	TGTGCCAGCCAGGACGGAGCCTATGGCTACACCTTC
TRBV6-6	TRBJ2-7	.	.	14	CASTRTQGSYEQYF	TGTGCCAGCACCAGAACACAGGGCTCCTACGAGCAGTACTTC
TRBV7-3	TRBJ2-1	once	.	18	CASKPTWAGTSSYNEQFF	TGTGCCAGCAAACCCACGTGGGCTGGCACGAGCTCCTACAATGAGCAGTTCTTC
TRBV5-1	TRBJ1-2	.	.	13	CASSPDGNYGYTF	TGCGCCAGCAGCCCGGACGGAAACTATGGCTACACCTTC
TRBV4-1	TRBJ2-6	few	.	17	CASSQEGTRSGANVLTF	TGCGCCAGCAGCCAGGAGGGAACTCGCTCTGGAGCCAACGTCCTGACTTTC
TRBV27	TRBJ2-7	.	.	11	CASSSTHEQYF	TGTGCCAGCAGTTCGACCCACGAGCAGTACTTC
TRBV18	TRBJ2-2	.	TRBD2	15	CASSRRGRASGELFF	TGTGCCAGCTCACGTCGGGGGAGGGCCTCCGGGGAGCTGTTTTTT
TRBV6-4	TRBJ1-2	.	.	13	CASSKTSKYGYTF	TGTGCCAGCAGTAAAACCAGCAAATATGGCTACACCTTC
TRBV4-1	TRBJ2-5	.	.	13	CASSRPEGETQYF	TGCGCCAGCAGCCGGCCTGAGGGAGAGACCCAGTACTTC
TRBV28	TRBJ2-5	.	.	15	CASSSGHTAGETQYF	TGTGCCAGCAGTTCCGGCCACACCGCTGGAGAGACCCAGTACTTC
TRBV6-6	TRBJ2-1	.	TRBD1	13	CATQGTGGNEQFF	TGTGCCACCCAAGGAACAGGGGGCAATGAGCAGTTCTTC
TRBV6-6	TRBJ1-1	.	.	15	CASSYAQGRGTEAFF	TGTGCCAGCAGTTACGCACAGGGAAGAGGCACTGAAGCTTTCTTT
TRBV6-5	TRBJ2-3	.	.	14	CASSEWGSTDTQYF	TGTGCCAGCAGTGAATGGGGCAGCACAGATACGCAGTATTTT
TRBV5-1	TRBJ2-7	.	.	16	CASSWATGSASYEQYF	TGCGCCAGCAGCTGGGCAACAGGGAGTGCCTCCTACGAGCAGTACTTC
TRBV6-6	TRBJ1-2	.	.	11	CASSPLWGYTF	TGTGCCAGCAGTCCCCTGTGGGGCTACACCTTC
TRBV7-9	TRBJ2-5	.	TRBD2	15	CASSLGRGTRETQYF	TGTGCCAGCAGCTTAGGGCGGGGGACTCGGGAGACCCAGTACTTC
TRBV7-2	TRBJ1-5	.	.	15	CASSLVSGSNQPQHF	TGTGCCAGCAGCTTAGTTTCAGGGTCAAATCAGCCCCAGCATTTT
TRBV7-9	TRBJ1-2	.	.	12	CASSPGTHGYTF	TGTGCCAGCAGCCCCGGGACACATGGCTACACCTTC
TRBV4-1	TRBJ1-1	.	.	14	CASSQRDRRPEAFF	TGCGCCAGCAGCCAAAGGGACCGAAGGCCTGAAGCTTTCTTT
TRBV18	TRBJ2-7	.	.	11	CASSPGFEQYF	TGTGCCAGCTCACCGGGGTTCGAGCAGTACTTC
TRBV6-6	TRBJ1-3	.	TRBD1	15	CASSRTGMPGNTIYF	TGTGCCAGCAGCCGGACAGGGATGCCTGGAAACACCATATATTTT
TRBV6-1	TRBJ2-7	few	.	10	CASKEYEQYF	TGTGCCAGCAAAGAGTACGAGCAGTACTTC
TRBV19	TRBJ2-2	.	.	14	CATRDGAHTGELFF	TGTGCCACCAGGGACGGGGCCCACACCGGGGAGCTGTTTTTT
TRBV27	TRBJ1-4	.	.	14	CASSYVWSNEKLFF	TGTGCCAGCAGTTACGTTTGGTCAAATGAAAAACTGTTTTTT
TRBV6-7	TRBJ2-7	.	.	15	CASSYGLVYSYEQYF	TGTGCCAGCAGTTACGGGCTCGTCTACTCCTACGAGCAGTACTTC
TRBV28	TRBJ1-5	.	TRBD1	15	CASSWDSLSNQPQHF	TGTGCCAGCAGTTGGGACAGCCTTAGCAATCAGCCCCAGCATTTT
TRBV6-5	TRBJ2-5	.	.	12	CATLDSQETQYF	TGTGCCACCCTGGACAGTCAAGAGACCCAGTACTTC
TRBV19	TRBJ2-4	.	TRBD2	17	CASSILTSGLAKNIQYF	TGTGCCAGTAGTATTCTGACTAGCGGACTAGCCAAAAACATTCAGTACTTC
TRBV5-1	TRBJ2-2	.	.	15	CASRKTGINTGELFF	TGCGCCAGCCGGAAGACTGGAATAAACACCGGGGAGCTGTTTTTT